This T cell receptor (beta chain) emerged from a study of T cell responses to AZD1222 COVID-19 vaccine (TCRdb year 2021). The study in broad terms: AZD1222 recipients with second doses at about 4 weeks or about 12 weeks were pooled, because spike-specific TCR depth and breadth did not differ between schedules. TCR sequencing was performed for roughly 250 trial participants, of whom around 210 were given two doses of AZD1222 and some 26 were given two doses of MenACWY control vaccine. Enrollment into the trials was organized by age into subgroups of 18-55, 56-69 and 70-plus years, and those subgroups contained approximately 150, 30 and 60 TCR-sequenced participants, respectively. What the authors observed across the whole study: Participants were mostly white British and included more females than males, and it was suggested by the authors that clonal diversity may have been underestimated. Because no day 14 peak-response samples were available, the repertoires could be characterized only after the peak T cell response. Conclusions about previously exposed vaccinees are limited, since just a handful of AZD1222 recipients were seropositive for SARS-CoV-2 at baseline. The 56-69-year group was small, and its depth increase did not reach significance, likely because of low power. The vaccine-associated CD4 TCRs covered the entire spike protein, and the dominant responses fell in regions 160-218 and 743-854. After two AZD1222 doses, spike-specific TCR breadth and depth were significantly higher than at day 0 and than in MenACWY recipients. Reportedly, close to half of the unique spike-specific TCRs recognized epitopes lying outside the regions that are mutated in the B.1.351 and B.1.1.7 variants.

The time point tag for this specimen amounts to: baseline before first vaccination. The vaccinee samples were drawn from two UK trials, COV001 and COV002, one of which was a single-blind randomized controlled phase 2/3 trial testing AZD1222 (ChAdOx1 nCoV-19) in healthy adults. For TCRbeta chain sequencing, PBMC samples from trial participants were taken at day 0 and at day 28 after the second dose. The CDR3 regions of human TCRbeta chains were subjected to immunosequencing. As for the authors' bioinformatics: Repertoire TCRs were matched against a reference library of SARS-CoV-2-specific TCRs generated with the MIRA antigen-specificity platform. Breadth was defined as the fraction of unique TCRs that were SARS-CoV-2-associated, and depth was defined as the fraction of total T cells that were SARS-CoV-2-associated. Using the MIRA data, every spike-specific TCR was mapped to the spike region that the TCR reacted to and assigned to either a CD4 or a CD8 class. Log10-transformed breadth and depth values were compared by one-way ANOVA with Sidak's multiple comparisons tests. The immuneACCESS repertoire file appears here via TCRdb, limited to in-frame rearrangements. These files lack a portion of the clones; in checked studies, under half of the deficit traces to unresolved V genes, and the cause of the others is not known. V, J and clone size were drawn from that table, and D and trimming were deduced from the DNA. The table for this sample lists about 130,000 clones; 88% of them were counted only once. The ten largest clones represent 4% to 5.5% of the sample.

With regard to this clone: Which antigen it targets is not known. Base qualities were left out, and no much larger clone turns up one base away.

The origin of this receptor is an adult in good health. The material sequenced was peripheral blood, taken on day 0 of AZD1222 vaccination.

The CDR3 is CASSPDFGSRGNGYTF. The bases read TGCGCCAGCAGCCCGGATTTCGGGTCCAGGGGTAATGGCTACACCTTC. The V and J genes are TRBV4-3 and TRBJ1-2; TRBD1 might be the D gene, on 6 matching bases. The CDR3 covers 16 residues, taking in both the cysteine and the phenylalanine. Just CDR3 DNA is preserved here, 48 bases in frame from base 1. The V end loses 4 bases and the J end loses 6 bases, and a stretch of 21 bases separates them. The germline V gene supplies CDR1 LGHNA and CDR2 YSLEER.